This T cell receptor beta chain was documented in a study of graft-versus-host responses after intestinal transplantation. Study-wide results and limits: The authors found GvH clones in recipient marrow, some appearing first in ileum or blood. Within the allografts of patients who had graft-donor T cell macrochimerism, graft-versus-host to host-versus-graft clonal ratios were high. Levels of circulating GvH clones at their peak were associated with early post-transplant HvG declines.

On this clone: The antigen is not known.

CDR1 is MNHEY and CDR2 is SVGAGI in the germline V gene. CDR3 size: 15 residues. Trimming took 3 bases from V and 6 from J, leaving 17 bases between them. This table comes from immunoSEQ multiplex PCR, and its TCRdb copy is limited to in-frame clones, with some not included. The data show approximately 89,000 clones, approximately 92% seen once. The input for sequencing was PBMCs, taken around 68 weeks after intestinal transplant. This TCR derives from a human patient who received an intestinal transplant, so some T cells may come from the graft donor. This sequence joins TRBV6-5 and TRBJ1-2; maybe TRBD1 (5 bases). This chain's CDR3 is CASSYSDSPLDGYTF. The CDR3 DNA is TGTGCCAGCAGTTATTCAGACAGCCCCTTGGATGGCTACACCTTC.